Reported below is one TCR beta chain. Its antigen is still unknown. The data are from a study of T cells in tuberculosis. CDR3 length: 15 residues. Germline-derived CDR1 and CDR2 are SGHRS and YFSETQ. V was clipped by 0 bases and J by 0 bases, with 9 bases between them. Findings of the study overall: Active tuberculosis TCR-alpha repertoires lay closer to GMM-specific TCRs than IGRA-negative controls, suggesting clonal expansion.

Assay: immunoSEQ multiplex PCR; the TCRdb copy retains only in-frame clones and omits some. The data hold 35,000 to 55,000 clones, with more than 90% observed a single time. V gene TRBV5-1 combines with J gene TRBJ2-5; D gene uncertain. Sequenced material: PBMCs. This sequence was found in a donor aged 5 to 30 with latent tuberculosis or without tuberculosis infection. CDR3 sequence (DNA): TGCGCCAGCAGCTTGGGCAGTCAGTACCAAGAGACCCAGTACTTC. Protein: CASSLGSQYQETQYF.